The 14 T cell receptor beta chains in this list originate from one sample, sequenced in a study of CD8 T cells in Susac syndrome. Random hexamers were used to reverse transcribe an amount of about 0.5 to 1 ug RNA. In TCRdb, the immunoSEQ multiplex PCR reads were re-called with MiXCR into one record per CDR3 protein. The sample includes tens of thousands of distinct CDR3 sequences, 96% of them seen just once. The sample comprised CD8+ T cells from PBMCs. The receptor source for this set is a human donor with Susac syndrome.

The J gene is TRBJ1-2, the V gene TRBV20-1, with D perhaps TRBD1 (5 bases). Germline V gene data show CDR1 as DFQATT and CDR2 as SNEGSKA (reference sequence). V was clipped by 0 bases and J by 5 bases, with 7 bases between them. CDR3 length: 12 amino acids. The CDR3 DNA follows: TGCAGTGCTAGAGACAGGGAATATGGCTACACCTTC. Encoded protein: CSARDREYGYTF.

The rearrangement links TRBV20-1 to TRBJ1-2; TRBD1 agrees at 9 bases. V lost 2 bases to trimming and J lost 6 bases; unmatched junction nucleotides: 10. This CDR3 spans 15 amino acids. The germline CDR1 and CDR2 sequences are DFQATT and SNEGSKA (reference sequence). The CDR3 region has the DNA TGCAGTGCTAGACGGCCCCGGACAGGGGCTGATGGCTACACCTTC. Its protein is CSARRPRTGADGYTF.

This chain uses TRBV11-1 with TRBJ1-1, with TRBD1 identical over 8 bases. CDR1 is SGHAT and CDR2 is FQDESV in the germline V gene (reference sequence). The trim removed 3 bases at V and 8 bases at J, leaving 5 bases unmatched. There are 13 residues in the CDR3. CDR3: CASSLGQAWEAFF. DNA for the CDR3: TGTGCCAGCAGCTTGGGACAGGCGTGGGAAGCTTTCTTT.

The rearrangement links TRBV4-3 to TRBJ2-5, with TRBD2 as a possible D gene (6 bases). From germline, CDR1 is LGHNA and CDR2 YSLEER. V lost 4 bases to trimming and J lost 5 bases, with 17 bases between them. The CDR3 has 15 amino acids. CDR3 nucleotide sequence: TGCGCCAGCAGCCGCGTGGGACTGAGAAAGGAGACCCAGTACTTC. Residues: CASSRVGLRKETQYF.

DNA for the CDR3: TGTGCCAGCAGCTTCACGGGGCAAGGAAACACCATATATTTT. Protein product: CASSFTGQGNTIYF. The chain has TRBV7-9 and TRBJ1-3; D perhaps matches TRBD1 (5 bases). V lost 3 bases and J lost 4, with 10 bases in between. This CDR3 is 14 amino acids long. CDR1 is SEHNR, CDR2 FQNEAQ, per germline (reference sequence).

The chain recombines TRBV3-1 with TRBJ2-3, with 7 bases aligning to TRBD2. This CDR3 region has 15 residues. The germline CDR1 and CDR2 sequences are LGHDT and YNNKEL (reference sequence). The V and J ends lost 4 bases and 0 bases, in that order; junction bases with no gene match: 4. The CDR3 bases are TGTGCCAGCAGCCCCTTGGGAGGGAGCACAGATACGCAGTATTTT. Amino acid sequence: CASSPLGGSTDTQYF.

The chain recombines TRBV18 with TRBJ2-7; D not certain. This CDR3 contains 15 residues. Trimming cost V 3 bases and J 0 bases, with 12 bases left between them. The germline gives CDR1 KGHSH, CDR2 LQKENI. This CDR3 reads CASSPPGGSSYEQYF. As DNA, the CDR3 is TGTGCCAGCTCACCTCCGGGCGGATCCTCCTACGAGCAGTACTTC.

Here the CDR3 reads CASSVGWIDTEAFF. In DNA, the CDR3 is TGTGCCAGCAGCGTAGGGTGGATCGACACTGAAGCTTTCTTT. The V gene is TRBV9, the J gene TRBJ1-1; D remains unclear. The CDR3 is made up of 14 amino acids. Germline lookup yields CDR1 SGDLS and CDR2 YYNGEE. V lost 0 bases and J lost 3, with 9 bases in between.

This chain connects TRBV20-1 to TRBJ2-7; 14 nucleotides agree with TRBD2. The CDR3 loop spans 17 amino acids. Germline lookup yields CDR1 DFQATT and CDR2 SNEGSKA (reference sequence). V trimming: 5 bases; J trimming: 5 bases; junction bases outside the gene matches: 14. The CDR3 coding sequence is TGCAGTGCTGCAGCAGCCGGGACTAGCGGGGGTTCCCACGAGCAGTACTTC. This codes for CSAAAAGTSGGSHEQYF.

V gene TRBV7-9 combines with J gene TRBJ2-4; the D is unclear. This CDR3 has 17 amino acids. Germline CDR1 SEHNR, CDR2 FQNEAQ (reference sequence). Trimming shortened V by 0 bases and J by 0 bases, and 12 bases separated the two germline ends. The CDR3 nucleotides are TGTGCCAGCAGCTTAGCGGGCAGCGATCTAGCCAAAAACATTCAGTACTTC. This translates into CASSLAGSDLAKNIQYF. Based on the CDR3 plus reference TRBV7-9 and TRBJ2-4, the full variable domain is DTGVSQNPRHKITKRGQNVTFRCDPISEHNRLYWYRQTLGQGPEFLTYFQNEAQLEKSRLLSDRFSAERPKGSFSTLEIQRTEQGDSAMYLCASSLAGSDLAKNIQYFGAGTRLSVL.

V usage is TRBV18 and J usage is TRBJ2-3; D is unclear. V lost 5 bases and J lost 0, with 15 bases in between. The CDR3 has 16 amino acids. CDR1 KGHSH and CDR2 LQKENI come from the germline V gene. The CDR3 nucleotides read TGTGCCAGCTCATCAAATACAGAGTATAGCACAGATACGCAGTATTTT. It codes for CASSSNTEYSTDTQYF.

This chain links TRBV12-3 or TRBV12-4 with TRBJ1-2, with TRBD1 matching 7 bases. Unmatched junction bases numbered 10, after V lost 6 bases and J lost 6 bases. The CDR3 is made up of 14 amino acids. CDR3: CASRTDRRADGYTF. For the CDR3, the DNA is TGTGCCAGCAGGACGGACAGGCGTGCGGATGGCTACACCTTC.

The chain has TRBV28 and TRBJ2-6, with D perhaps given as TRBD1 or TRBD2 (5 bases each). Germline-derived CDR1 and CDR2 are MDHEN and SYDVKM. The CDR3 loop spans 17 amino acids. V was trimmed by 2 bases and J by 0 bases, leaving 11 bases between them. For the CDR3, the DNA is TGTGCCAGCAGTTTAGAGGGGATGGTCTCTGGGGCCAACGTCCTGACTTTC. Amino acid sequence: CASSLEGMVSGANVLTF.

The chain carries TRBV20-1 and TRBJ1-5, with D uncertain. In germline, CDR1 is DFQATT, CDR2 SNEGSKA (reference sequence). V was trimmed by 1 base and J by 7 bases, leaving 5 bases between them. The CDR3 consists of 11 residues. In DNA, the CDR3 is TGCAGTGCTAGAGTGGACCAGCCCCAGCATTTT. Residues: CSARVDQPQHF.